Below, 13 T cell receptor beta chains from the same sample are listed, as sequenced in a study of Ad26.COV2.S vaccination and SARS-CoV-2 variants. Profiling relied on immunoSEQ multiplex PCR, and the TCRdb table lists in-frame clones only, not all of them. The table includes about 350,000 clones, roughly 91% detected once. Treatment given: some 20 received Ad26.COV2.S at low or high dose, single or two shots; about 5 received placebo; per-sample allocation not given. Material that was analyzed had been drawn on day 63 after the first vaccine or placebo injection. This sample comprised peripheral blood, obtained in a trial of Ad26.COV2.S vaccine versus placebo. Receptors originate from a person between 18 and 65 years old who received the Ad26.COV2.S COVID-19 vaccine or a placebo.

The chain uses TRBV11-3 and TRBJ1-5, with D perhaps matching TRBD1 (5 bases). V was shortened by 8 bases and J by 5 bases, with 28 bases between the two germline ends. Looked up from germline, CDR1 is SGHNT and CDR2 is YENEEA. The CDR3 consists of 18 residues. Written as DNA, the CDR3 is TGTGCCAGCGCCGAACGAGATCGGGGGAGGCTGGAATATCAGCCCCAGCATTTT. As protein: CASAERDRGRLEYQPQHF.

The V and J genes are TRBV30 and TRBJ1-6; D not certain. Trimming took off 4 bases at V and 4 bases at J, with 11 bases between the two ends. CDR3 length: 14 amino acids. CDR1 and CDR2 (germline): GTSNPN, SVGIG (reference sequence). The CDR3 protein is CAWTQTTYNSPLHF. CDR3 sequence (DNA): TGTGCCTGGACGCAGACAACTTATAATTCACCCCTCCACTTT.

The sample holds a few counts of this clone. V usage is TRBV28 and J usage is TRBJ1-5, with D perhaps TRBD1 (6 bases). Germline V CDR1 and CDR2: MDHEN, SYDVKM. This CDR3 contains 16 residues. V was trimmed by 1 base and J by 8 bases, leaving 18 bases between them. The CDR3 loop reads CASSLLGQSPREPQHF. DNA of the CDR3: TGTGCCAGCAGTTTATTGGGACAAAGTCCGCGGGAGCCCCAGCATTTT. The entire variable domain, with the rest obtained from reference TRBV28 and TRBJ1-5, is as follows: DVKVTQSSRYLVKRTGEKVFLECVQDMDHENMFWYRQDPGLGLRLIYFSYDVKMKEKGDIPEGYSVSREKKERFSLILESASTNQTSMYLCASSLLGQSPREPQHFGDGTRLSIL.

V gene TRBV2 combines with J gene TRBJ1-5, with TRBD1 identical over 7 bases. Trimming removed 7 bases from V and 0 bases from J; junction bases left unmatched: 6. The germline CDR1 and CDR2 sequences are SNHLY and FYNNEI. This CDR3 has 15 amino acids. The CDR3 here is CASKGQSYSNQPQHF. For the CDR3, the DNA is TGTGCCAGCAAGGGACAGTCTTATAGCAATCAGCCCCAGCATTTT.

The rearrangement links TRBV2 to TRBJ2-7; 9 bases are a match to TRBD1. This CDR3 comprises 14 residues. V dropped 7 bases and J dropped 4; count of bases not matched to a gene: 8. Germline-derived CDR1 and CDR2 are SNHLY and FYNNEI. The CDR3 DNA reads TGTGCCAGCAACCCCGGGACAGGGAGGTACGAGCAGTACTTC. Translated: CASNPGTGRYEQYF.

This chain joins TRBV2 and TRBJ1-5; the D is unclear. Germline V gene data show CDR1 as SNHLY and CDR2 as FYNNEI. CDR3 length: 15 amino acids. Trimming pared 2 bases from V and 0 bases from J, leaving 8 bases between. The CDR3 DNA reads as TGTGCCAGCAGTGAATCGGTCAATAGCAATCAGCCCCAGCATTTT. Translating it yields CASSESVNSNQPQHF.

The V gene is TRBV3-1 (or the pseudogene TRBV3-2), the J gene TRBJ1-3, with unresolved D. Trimming pared 0 bases from V and 0 bases from J, leaving 6 bases between. This CDR3 is 15 amino acids long. Looked up from germline, CDR1 is LGHDT and CDR2 is YNNKEL (reference sequence). CDR3 nucleotides: TGTGCCAGCAGCCAAGATAGCCTCTCTGGAAACACCATATATTTT. Amino acids: CASSQDSLSGNTIYF.

The rearrangement links TRBV7-9 to TRBJ2-7; TRBD1 matches at 11 bases. The CDR3 has 18 residues. The trim removed 2 bases at V and 1 base at J, leaving 10 bases unmatched. CDR1 and CDR2 from the germline V gene are SEHNR and FQNEAQ (reference sequence). The CDR3 here is CASSLSGQGAIRSYEQYF. The CDR3 region has the DNA TGTGCCAGCAGCTTATCCGGACAGGGGGCAATTCGGTCCTACGAGCAGTACTTC.

The rearrangement uses TRBV3-1 (or the pseudogene TRBV3-2) and TRBJ2-5; 12 positions agree with TRBD2. With V trimmed by 4 bases and J by 0 bases, 6 bases remained unmatched. Germline CDR1 and CDR2: LGHDT and YNNKEL (reference sequence). This CDR3 contains 17 residues. As DNA, the CDR3 is TGTGCCAGCAGCCCCCCCGGACTAGCGGGGCACCAAGAGACCCAGTACTTC. It encodes CASSPPGLAGHQETQYF.

The chain has TRBV6-1 and TRBJ1-6; D not certain. V was cut by 1 base and J by 4 bases, with 5 bases left in between. The CDR3 has 14 amino acids. Germline CDR1 and CDR2: MNHNS and SASEGT. CDR3 sequence (DNA): TGTGCCAGCAGTGAAGGGGTATATAATTCACCCCTCCACTTT. Its protein product is CASSEGVYNSPLHF.

This chain connects TRBV28 to TRBJ1-1, with 9 bases that match TRBD1. V lost 1 base, J lost 1 base, and 1 base stayed unmatched. Germline loops: CDR1 MDHEN, CDR2 SYDVKM. The CDR3 runs to 15 residues. The CDR3 protein is CASSLSTGGNTEAFF. CDR3 DNA: TGTGCCAGCAGTTTATCGACAGGGGGGAACACTGAAGCTTTCTTT.

The rearrangement links TRBV5-4 to TRBJ2-5; TRBD2 matches 7 bases. The V segment lost 1 base and the J segment 3 bases; nucleotides outside the gene matches: 0. The germline V gene has CDR1 SGHNT and CDR2 YYREEE (reference sequence). The CDR3 loop spans 13 amino acids. Here the CDR3 DNA reads TGTGCCAGCAGCTTGCGGGGGGAAGAGACCCAGTACTTC. It is translated as CASSLRGEETQYF.

The chain recombines TRBV5-6 with TRBJ2-5; unclear D gene. CDR1 is SGHDT, CDR2 YYEEEE, per germline. V was trimmed by 0 bases and J by 1 base, leaving 10 bases between them. CDR3 length: 15 residues. CDR3 loop: CASSLALGSQETQYF. CDR3 DNA: TGTGCCAGCAGCTTGGCTTTGGGAAGCCAAGAGACCCAGTACTTC.